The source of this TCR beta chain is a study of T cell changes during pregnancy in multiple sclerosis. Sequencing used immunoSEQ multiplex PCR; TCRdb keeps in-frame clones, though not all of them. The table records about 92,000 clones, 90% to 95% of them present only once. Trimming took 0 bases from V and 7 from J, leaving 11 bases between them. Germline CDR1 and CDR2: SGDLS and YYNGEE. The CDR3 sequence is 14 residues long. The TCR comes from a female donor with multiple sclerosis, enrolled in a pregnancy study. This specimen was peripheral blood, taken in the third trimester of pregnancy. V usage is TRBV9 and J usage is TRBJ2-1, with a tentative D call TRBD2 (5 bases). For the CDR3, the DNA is TGTGCCAGCAGCGTAGACAGCGGCGTTAATGAGCAGTTCTTC. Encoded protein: CASSVDSGVNEQFF.